The rows below give T cell receptor beta chains drawn from one sample of a study of shared clonotypes between healthy human individuals. Libraries were prepared by immunoSEQ multiplex PCR; TCRdb keeps only in-frame clonotypes and omits some of them. The top ten clones hold more than 0.1% of a sample with approximately 2.4 million clones, approximately 94% of them seen once. The sample consisted of naive CD4+ T cells sorted from blood. Receptors were obtained from a man younger than 30 in good health. Both conserved end residues are trimmed from each CDR3. The order of the fields is J gene, V gene, CDR3 protein.

J gene: TRBJ2-7
V gene: TRBV10-1
CDR3 protein: ASNQTRRGAYEQY

J gene: TRBJ2-7
V gene: TRBV4-1
CDR3 protein: ASSQELSQSWGEQY

J gene: TRBJ2-7
V gene: TRBV7-2
CDR3 protein: ASSLFQRGASEQY

J gene: TRBJ2-3
V gene: TRBV7-6
CDR3 protein: ASSPIAGGPRTDTQY

J gene: TRBJ2-5
V gene: TRBV5-1
CDR3 protein: ASSRNRDQETQY

J gene: TRBJ1-5
V gene: TRBV19
CDR3 protein: ASMPGNVRQPQH

J gene: TRBJ2-3
V gene: TRBV30
CDR3 protein: AWLAGGIDTQY

J gene: TRBJ2-7
V gene: TRBV28
CDR3 protein: ASRGDRRDEQY

J gene: TRBJ1-2
V gene: TRBV14
CDR3 protein: ASSQAPVGGYT

J gene: TRBJ2-5
V gene: TRBV10-3
CDR3 protein: AISESNGRETQY

J gene: TRBJ2-5
V gene: TRBV7-7
CDR3 protein: ASSPMGLAGGETQY

J gene: TRBJ2-1
V gene: TRBV7-3
CDR3 protein: ASSSGQGSNEQF

J gene: TRBJ1-2
V gene: TRBV7-9
CDR3 protein: ASSLSEASGYT

J gene: TRBJ1-1
V gene: TRBV2
CDR3 protein: ASRGDSNTEAF

J gene: TRBJ2-1
V gene: TRBV29-1
CDR3 protein: SVGSGNEQF

J gene: TRBJ1-5
V gene: TRBV7-2
CDR3 protein: ASSLSVGVLGQPQH

J gene: TRBJ2-4
V gene: TRBV5-1
CDR3 protein: ATSFSGGGDIQY

J gene: TRBJ2-1
V gene: TRBV29-1
CDR3 protein: SVTGLAGMGQF

J gene: TRBJ2-3
V gene: TRBV2
CDR3 protein: ASSPVGLTSNLVTDTQY

J gene: TRBJ1-1
V gene: TRBV5-1
CDR3 protein: ASSMEGLIACAEAF

J gene: TRBJ2-3
V gene: TRBV25-1
CDR3 protein: ASSAGVIADTQY

J gene: TRBJ2-3
V gene: TRBV18
CDR3 protein: ASSLREDTQY

J gene: TRBJ1-1
V gene: TRBV28
CDR3 protein: ASSLGRGGATPEAF

J gene: TRBJ1-1
V gene: TRBV6-4
CDR3 protein: ASRHDTPNTEAF

J gene: TRBJ2-3
V gene: TRBV19
CDR3 protein: ASSTSGVETQY

J gene: TRBJ2-2
V gene: TRBV5-3
CDR3 protein: ARSFLAGGCTGELF

J gene: TRBJ2-7
V gene: TRBV11-3
CDR3 protein: ASSLGSGYGVYEQY

J gene: TRBJ2-7
V gene: TRBV27
CDR3 protein: ASRAGAPGGEQY

J gene: TRBJ2-3
V gene: TRBV30
CDR3 protein: AWSAGQGTADTQY

J gene: .
V gene: TRBV6-5
CDR3 protein: ASSYDLSYEQY

J gene: TRBJ1-3
V gene: TRBV5-1
CDR3 protein: ASSLGQGSTGNTIY

J gene: TRBJ1-2
V gene: TRBV6-1
CDR3 protein: ASSLQGDGYT

J gene: TRBJ2-5
V gene: TRBV6-5
CDR3 protein: ASSRIGYGETQY

J gene: TRBJ2-5
V gene: TRBV18
CDR3 protein: ASSPQRLREETQY

J gene: TRBJ2-5
V gene: TRBV11-2
CDR3 protein: ASSSDRPETQY

J gene: TRBJ2-7
V gene: TRBV4-3
CDR3 protein: ASSQAQGVTYEQY